The clone carrying this T cell receptor (beta chain) was seen ten or more times. The time point is: pre-sensitization, week 0. The treatment: therapeutic diphenylcyclopropenone sensitization with weekly scalp DPC. The CDR3 has 17 residues. With V trimmed by 5 bases and J by 4 bases, 16 bases remained unmatched. Germline CDR1 reads MNHNS; CDR2 reads SASEGT. This entry is derived from a study of human T cells and chemical hapten exposure. Study-level information: The patient population, which was mostly female, had alopecia areata, totalis or universalis. The variation in per-sample TCR yields arose mainly from small differences in pooled library volumes.

Individual cDNA molecules had unique molecular identifiers attached to them by the library. TCRdb re-analysed the RACE reads in MiXCR, keeping a single row per CDR3 protein. The sample lists over 85,000 distinct CDR3 sequences; about a tenth were seen once. The receptor was isolated from a woman aged 60-70 years with alopecia areata. Some clones in this sample may be carry-over from other donors' samples. The sample in question was whole blood, obtained in connection with sensitization to the hapten diphenylcyclopropenone (DPC). The J gene is TRBJ1-2, the V gene TRBV6-1; 7 bases are shared with TRBD1. CDR3 in amino acids: CASSSQGQDIYIYGYTF. For the CDR3, the DNA is TGTGCCAGCAGTTCACAAGGACAGGACATTTACATCTATGGCTACACCTTC.